This entry features one T cell receptor beta chain sequence. V was pared by 6 bases and J by 7 bases, with 13 bases between. Germline CDR1 MNHEY, CDR2 SVGAGI. CDR3 length: 13 amino acids. This sample was included in a study of blood T cell repertoires in COVID-19. Sequencing used immunoSEQ multiplex PCR; TCRdb keeps in-frame clones, though not all of them. The profile shows a few hundred thousand clones, roughly 86% of them singletons. This rearrangement joins TRBV6-5 to TRBJ1-5, with unresolved D. The sequencing sample was made of peripheral blood. The sequence was obtained from a woman between 65 and 79 years old with active or convalescent COVID-19. CDR3 protein: CASSRSRSQPQHF. In DNA form, the CDR3 reads TGTGCCAGCAGCCGATCGAGGTCCCAGCCCCAGCATTTT.